The clone carrying this T cell receptor (beta chain) was seen only a few times. Its antigen is undetermined. TCRdb processed the 5' RACE reads anew with MiXCR; each CDR3 protein has one entry. Among under 300,000 distinct CDR3 sequences listed, over 13% were seen once. The record originates from a study of identical twins. Study results and caveats: Analyses of zero insertions could, in part, be confounded by invariant MAIT and iNKT cells.

Germline CDR1 is SGHRS and CDR2 is YFSETQ. This CDR3 is 17 amino acids long. V was pared by 5 bases and J by 2 bases, with 19 bases between. With no exceptions, donors were healthy Caucasians. The sample was memory (CD45RO+) T cells sorted from blood. The chain has TRBV5-1 and TRBJ2-2; D is perhaps TRBD1 or TRBD2 (5 bases each). The receptor comes from a woman younger than 30 in good health. CDR3 in amino acids: CASSLAGSNSNTGELFF. The DNA for the CDR3 is TGCGCCAGCAGTCTAGCAGGGTCGAACTCAAACACCGGGGAGCTGTTTTTT.